One and the same sample provided the 17 T cell receptor beta chains below, sequenced in a study of identical twins. Each CDR3 protein gets one entry after TCRdb re-called the 5' RACE reads with MiXCR. The sample shows around 470,000 distinct CDR3 sequences, about 14% of them seen only once. This sample also appeared in a second study, on yellow fever vaccine responses in identical twins.

The specimen sequenced was CD4+ T cells sorted from blood. These receptors all stem from a woman under 30 in good health.

The chain carries TRBV20-1 and TRBJ2-3; D gene unclear. The CDR3 runs 13 residues. V lost 3 bases and J 7 bases, leaving 14 bases between the germline ends. CDR1 DFQATT and CDR2 SNEGSKA come from the germline V gene (reference sequence). CDR3 in amino acids: CSASSPSPHTQYF. The CDR3 DNA reads as TGCAGTGCTAGTAGTCCTAGTCCCCATACGCAGTATTTT.

The chain uses TRBV24-1 and TRBJ2-3, with D unresolved. Trimming took off 6 bases at V and 4 bases at J, with 4 bases between the two ends. Looked up from germline, CDR1 is KGHDR and CDR2 is SFDVKD. The CDR3 covers 11 residues. CDR3 sequence reads: CATSSSDTQYF. Written as DNA, the CDR3 is TGTGCCACCAGTTCGTCAGATACGCAGTATTTT.

This clonotype was observed many times. The chain recombines TRBV5-1 with TRBJ1-1; D is unresolved. CDR1 is SGHRS and CDR2 is YFSETQ in the germline V gene. The germline V and J ends were trimmed by 4 bases and 1 base, with 8 bases remaining between them. This CDR3 region has 13 residues. CDR3 amino acids: CASSGVPNTEAFF. CDR3 coding DNA: TGCGCCAGCAGCGGGGTCCCGAACACTGAAGCTTTCTTT. The variable domain in full, completed from reference TRBV5-1 and TRBJ1-1, reads KAGVTQTPRYLIKTRGQQVTLSCSPISGHRSVSWYQQTPGQGLQFLFEYFSETQRNKGNFPGRFSGRQFSNSRSEMNVSTLELGDSALYLCASSGVPNTEAFFGQGTRLTVV.

This rearrangement joins TRBV3-1 to TRBJ2-7; 8 nucleotides match TRBD2. Germline V gene sequence: CDR1 LGHDT, CDR2 YNNKEL (reference sequence). There are 18 residues in the CDR3. After removal of 0 bases from V and 0 bases from J, the junction contained 10 bases not matched to a gene. The chain's CDR3 is CASSQDWNSGTSSYEQYF. In DNA, the CDR3 is TGTGCCAGCAGCCAAGATTGGAATAGCGGGACCAGCTCCTACGAGCAGTACTTC.

This clonotype was recorded a few times. This chain connects TRBV7-2 to TRBJ2-2; possibly TRBD1 for D (6 bases). V was cut by 5 bases and J by 3 bases, with 13 bases left in between. This CDR3 spans 15 amino acids. CDR1 and CDR2 (germline): SGHTA, FQGNSA. CDR3 DNA: TGTGCCAGCAGCGGCCGGGACACCTACACCGGGGAGCTGTTTTTT. Residues: CASSGRDTYTGELFF.

This clonotype turned up a few times. The genes are TRBV6-2 or TRBV6-3 and TRBJ1-2; D unresolved. This CDR3 contains 16 residues. V dropped 7 bases and J dropped 3 bases, with 21 bases sitting between them. Germline V CDR1 and CDR2: MNHEY, SVGEGT. As DNA, the CDR3 is TGTGCCAGCATGGCCCCGAGGCCGCCCGGCGACTATGGCTACACCTTC. This codes for CASMAPRPPGDYGYTF.

The chain couples TRBV6-2 or TRBV6-3 to TRBJ2-6; D remains unclear. The CDR3 is 19 residues long. Germline lookup yields CDR1 MNHEY and CDR2 SVGEGT. V was shortened by 6 bases and J by 0 bases, with 21 bases between the two germline ends. For the CDR3, the DNA is TGTGCCAGCAGCTCACAGAGGATCCAGCACCACTCTGGGGCCAACGTCCTGACTTTC. Translating it yields CASSSQRIQHHSGANVLTF.

The CDR3 protein is CASRPGQAWETQYF. Here the CDR3 DNA reads TGCGCCAGCAGGCCGGGACAGGCCTGGGAGACCCAGTACTTC. The gene calls are TRBV5-1 and TRBJ2-5, with 8 nucleotides matching TRBD1. Germline CDR1 reads SGHRS; CDR2 reads YFSETQ. The CDR3 consists of 14 residues. The J segment lost 5 bases and the V segment lost 5 bases, leaving 8 bases of the junction unmatched.

This CDR3 reads CASSVDPTTDTQYF. The CDR3 nucleotides are TGTGCCAGCAGCGTAGACCCCACCACAGATACGCAGTATTTT. The chain combines TRBV9 with TRBJ2-3; no firm D call. The CDR3 spans 14 residues. CDR1 is SGDLS and CDR2 is YYNGEE in the germline V gene. Trimming cost V 0 bases and J 2 bases, with 7 bases left between them.

This clonotype was detected a few times. The chain joins TRBV5-1 to TRBJ2-2; TRBD1 is a possible D gene (6 bases). V was cut by 5 bases and J by 6 bases, with 17 bases left in between. CDR1 and CDR2 (germline): SGHRS, YFSETQ. The CDR3 is 15 residues long. Here the CDR3 reads CASRPGQTRSGELFF. The CDR3 DNA reads as TGCGCCAGCAGACCAGGACAGACACGGTCCGGGGAGCTGTTTTTT.

Only a few counts were recorded for this clonotype. This chain links TRBV5-1 with TRBJ2-7, with D uncertain. Germline V gene data show CDR1 as SGHRS and CDR2 as YFSETQ. The CDR3 is 11 residues long. V dropped 1 base and J dropped 7 bases, with 6 bases sitting between them. The CDR3 is CASSLYEEQYF. For the CDR3, the DNA is TGCGCCAGCAGCTTGTACGAGGAGCAGTACTTC.

CDR3 sequence (DNA): TGCAGCGTTGGGACCTCGGGAATTTTTTACGAGCAGTACTTC. This translates into CSVGTSGIFYEQYF. The chain links TRBV29-1 to TRBJ2-7, with D tentatively TRBD2 (5 bases). CDR3 length: 14 residues. Germline CDR1 SQVTM, CDR2 ANQGSEA. V lost 4 bases to trimming and J lost 4 bases, with 17 bases between them.

The genes are TRBV6-4 and TRBJ2-7, with TRBD1 identical over 9 bases. CDR1 MRHNA and CDR2 SNTAGT come from the germline V gene. The CDR3 is made up of 14 amino acids. V lost 3 bases, J lost 3 bases, and 3 bases stayed unmatched. The CDR3 here is CASSEMGQGYEQYF. CDR3 nucleotide sequence: TGTGCCAGCAGTGAGATGGGACAGGGCTACGAGCAGTACTTC.

J is TRBJ2-1 and V is TRBV9; TRBD2 might be the D (6 bases). CDR3 length: 14 amino acids. Between the trimmed V and J ends, which lost 4 bases and 0 bases, there was a span of 8 bases. Germline V CDR1 and CDR2: SGDLS, YYNGEE. The CDR3 nucleotides are TGTGCCAGCAGCTACGGGAGCTCCTACAATGAGCAGTTCTTC. This codes for CASSYGSSYNEQFF.

The table lists this clonotype with many counts. The genes are TRBV5-1 and TRBJ2-5; D unresolved. This CDR3 has 12 amino acids. V lost 0 bases and J lost 4, with 4 bases in between. Germline V gene sequence: CDR1 SGHRS, CDR2 YFSETQ. The CDR3 spells CASSLDGETQYF. CDR3 nucleotide sequence: TGCGCCAGCAGCTTGGATGGAGAGACCCAGTACTTC.

This clonotype has only a few counts. The chain carries TRBV24-1 and TRBJ2-6; D remains ambiguous. The V gene's germline CDR1 is KGHDR and CDR2 SFDVKD. The V end was cut by 5 bases, the J end by 1 base, with 11 bases between. CDR3 length equals 16 residues. The CDR3 DNA sequence: TGTGCCACCAGTGCCGGTGTAGGGTCTGGGGCCAACGTCCTGACTTTC. It specifies CATSAGVGSGANVLTF.

J is TRBJ2-7 and V is TRBV20-1; 7 bases agree with TRBD2. CDR1 DFQATT and CDR2 SNEGSKA come from the germline V gene (reference sequence). The CDR3 totals 15 residues. The V gene end was trimmed by 6 bases and the J gene end by 3 bases; junction bases not matched to a gene: 14. CDR3 protein: CSAEETSARDYEQYF. CDR3 nucleotides: TGCAGTGCGGAGGAAACTAGCGCCCGCGACTACGAGCAGTACTTC.